This T cell receptor (beta chain) stems from a study of blood T cell repertoires in COVID-19. Looking at the study overall: Acute and convalescent COVID-19 samples came from the United States, Italy and Spain. PBMCs, B-cell-depleted T cells, or T cells provided the cDNA or gDNA that made up the material.

CDR1 and CDR2 (germline): MNHNS, SASEGT. The CDR3 runs 16 residues. Trimming took 1 base from V and 9 from J; bases not matched to a gene: 10. Under the authors' procedure: Amplified reference gene primers provided the basis for estimating nucleated cell counts. Here immunoSEQ multiplex PCR was the method, and the copy in TCRdb shows in-frame clones only, minus some. V and J calls and clone size are as listed in that table; D and trimming were resolved from the DNA. The sample includes 23,000 or so clones, about 76% of them seen just once. The sequenced sample was peripheral blood. V usage is TRBV6-1 and J usage is TRBJ1-5; 9 bases agree with TRBD1. This TCR came from a man in his sixties or seventies with acute or convalescent COVID-19. In DNA form, the CDR3 reads TGTGCCAGCAGTGAAGGGGGACAGGGTTTAATCTGGCCCCAGCATTTT. This gives the protein CASSEGGQGLIWPQHF.